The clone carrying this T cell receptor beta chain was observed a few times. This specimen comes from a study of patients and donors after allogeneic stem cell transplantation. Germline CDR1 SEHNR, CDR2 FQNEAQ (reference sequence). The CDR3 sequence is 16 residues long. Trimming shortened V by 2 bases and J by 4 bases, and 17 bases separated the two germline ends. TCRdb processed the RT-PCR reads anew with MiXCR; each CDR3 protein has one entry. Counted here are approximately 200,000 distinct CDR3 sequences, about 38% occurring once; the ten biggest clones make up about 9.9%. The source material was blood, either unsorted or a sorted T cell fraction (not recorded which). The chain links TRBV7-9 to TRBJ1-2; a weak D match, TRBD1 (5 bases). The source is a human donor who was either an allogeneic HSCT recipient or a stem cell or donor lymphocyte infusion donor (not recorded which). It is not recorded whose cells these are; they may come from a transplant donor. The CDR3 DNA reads TGTGCCAGCAGCTTAATCGACAGCCTCTTTTTCTATGGCTACACCTTC. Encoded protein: CASSLIDSLFFYGYTF.